This T cell receptor beta chain was sequenced for a study of blood T cell repertoires in COVID-19. Study information: Researchers got acute and convalescent COVID-19 samples from the United States, Italy and Spain. The analysed material was cDNA or gDNA that came from T cells, B-cell-depleted T cells, or PBMCs.

CDR1 is SGHRS and CDR2 is YFSETQ in the germline V gene. The CDR3 spans 14 residues. V was clipped by 4 bases and J by 10 bases; unmatched bases: 5. Per the authors' pipeline: Estimates of nucleated cell counts were drawn from the amplification of reference gene primers. Using immunoSEQ multiplex PCR, the repertoire was profiled, and TCRdb retains in-frame clones only, with some absent. The V and J calls and clone size come from that table; D and trimming were worked out from the DNA. The sample has 75,000 to 100,000 clones, around 78% seen once; the top ten hold around 10%. The genes are TRBV5-1 and TRBJ2-1; 13 bases agree with TRBD2. Sequencing was done on a sample of peripheral blood. The origin of this receptor is a human donor in a cohort sampled during active COVID-19. CDR3 bases: TGCGCCAGCAGCCCGGGACTAGCGGGGACAGAGCAGTTCTTC. This gives the protein CASSPGLAGTEQFF.